This T cell receptor beta chain stems from a study of cytotoxic CD8 clonotypes in ibrutinib-treated CLL. Across the whole study: It was after a median roughly 13 months of treatment, range 6 to 36, that response samples were taken.

Investigators sought sequencing depths of between 1 in 200,000 and 1 in 1 million T cells. TCRdb's table, derived via immunoSEQ multiplex PCR, lists solely in-frame clones and lacks some. The data hold roughly 180,000 clones, with around 72% observed a single time. The germline V gene has CDR1 SEHNR and CDR2 FQNEAQ (reference sequence). This CDR3 region has 14 residues. Trimming removed 1 base at V and 8 bases at J, with 12 bases between. Notes on this clone: The antigen remains unidentified.

Study-level results: Sustained-remission and progressing patients were not sampled at matched times.

The sample in question was PBMCs, obtained after 24 months of ibrutinib treatment. The chain recombines TRBV7-9 with TRBJ2-1; D is ambiguous. This TCR came from a human donor with chronic lymphocytic leukemia. CDR3 protein: CASSLGGPVDEQFF. The DNA of the CDR3 is TGTGCCAGCAGCTTAGGTGGCCCAGTGGATGAGCAGTTCTTC.